This T cell receptor beta chain was profiled in a study of post-analysis software for immune sequencing data. Points from the study as a whole: Patients used five TRBV segments, including TRBV5-6, TRBV5-1 and TRBV20-1, more often than controls.

This CDR3 comprises 16 residues. The germline V gene encodes CDR1 MDHEN and CDR2 SYDVKM. Trimming took 5 bases from V and 3 from J, leaving 19 bases between them. Sequencing libraries made from TCR beta cDNA carried unique molecular identifiers. Using its own MiXCR run on the PCR reads, TCRdb lists one record per CDR3 protein. The sample has around 400,000 distinct CDR3 sequences, roughly 36% seen once. A remark on this clonotype: The target antigen is unknown.

Sequencing was performed on blood. The TCR sequence derives from a girl between 5 and 17 years old with multiple sclerosis. The chain links TRBV28 to TRBJ1-1; perhaps TRBD1 as D (6 bases). This CDR3 reads CASSSPDRGQHTEAFF. For the CDR3, the DNA is TGTGCCAGCAGTAGCCCGGATCGGGGGCAGCACACTGAAGCTTTCTTT. Variable domain in full (rest from reference TRBV28 and TRBJ1-1): DVKVTQSSRYLVKRTGEKVFLECVQDMDHENMFWYRQDPGLGLRLIYFSYDVKMKEKGDIPEGYSVSREKKERFSLILESASTNQTSMYLCASSSPDRGQHTEAFFGQGTRLTVV.